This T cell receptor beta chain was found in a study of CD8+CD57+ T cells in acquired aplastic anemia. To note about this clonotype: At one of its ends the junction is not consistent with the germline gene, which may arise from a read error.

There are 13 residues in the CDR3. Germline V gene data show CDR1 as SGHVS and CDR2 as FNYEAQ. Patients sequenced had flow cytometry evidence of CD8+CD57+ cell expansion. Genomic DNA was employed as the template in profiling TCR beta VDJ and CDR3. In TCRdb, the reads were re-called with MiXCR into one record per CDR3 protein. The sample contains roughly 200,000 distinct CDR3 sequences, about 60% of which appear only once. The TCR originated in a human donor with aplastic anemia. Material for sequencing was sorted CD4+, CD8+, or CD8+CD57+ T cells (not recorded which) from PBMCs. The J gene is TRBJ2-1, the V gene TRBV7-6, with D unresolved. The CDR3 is CASSLVLGGEQLF. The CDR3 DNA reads TGTGCCAGCAGCTTAGTTCTGGGCGGTGAGCAGCTCTTC. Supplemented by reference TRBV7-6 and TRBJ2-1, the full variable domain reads GAGVSQSPRYKVTKRGQDVALRCDPISGHVSLYWYRQALGQGPEFLTYFNYEAQQDKSGLPNDRFSAERPEGSISTLTIQRTEQRDSAMYRCASSLVLGGEQLFGPGTRLTVL.